Listed here are 19 T cell receptor beta chains from one sample, sequenced in a study of tumor-infiltrating lymphocytes in primary liver carcinoma. Reverse transcription of roughly 480 ng total RNA with a constant-region primer produced TCR beta cDNA. Construction of TCR beta libraries relied on three successive nested multiplex PCR rounds employing slightly modified ARM-PCR. Rounds one and two of PCR, each of 10 to 11 cycles, were primed with TRBV1-TRBV30 forward primers and a C-beta reverse primer. TCRdb itself ran the multiplex PCR reads through MiXCR, one entry per CDR3 protein. The sample lists 150,000 to 200,000 distinct CDR3 sequences, about 55% seen once, with 65% to 80% in the top ten. The researchers obtained blood RNA from unsorted whole blood and also extracted germline DNA. Sample: peripheral blood. Receptor source: a man aged 40-49 years with primary liver carcinoma and hepatitis B virus infection.

With regard to this clonotype: This may stem from a read error, because a much larger clone lies one nucleotide away. Given the absence of the conserved phenylalanine or tryptophan at the CDR3 end, a read error is likely. This chain uses TRBV29-1 with TRBJ2-6, with 7 bases lining up with TRBD2. Germline values: CDR1 SQVTM, CDR2 ANQGSEA. Unmatched junction bases numbered 2, after V lost 5 bases and J lost 1 base. CDR3 size: 14 residues. CDR3 amino acids: CSVLGGSGANVLTS. As DNA, the CDR3 is TGCAGCGTTCTCGGGGGGTCTGGGGCCAACGTCCTGACTTCC.

This chain connects TRBV6-6 to TRBJ2-7; D possibly corresponds to TRBD1 (6 bases). This CDR3 is 15 amino acids long. V lost 3 bases and J lost 3, with 15 bases in between. In germline, CDR1 is MNHNY, CDR2 SVGAGI (reference sequence). CDR3 in amino acids: CASSYFRDTFYEQYF. As DNA, the CDR3 is TGTGCCAGCAGTTATTTTCGGGACACATTCTACGAGCAGTACTTC.

This rearrangement joins TRBV6-5 to TRBJ2-2; D ambiguous. CDR3 length equals 16 residues. CDR1 is MNHEY, CDR2 SVGAGI, per germline. The V and J ends lost 4 bases and 0 bases respectively, with 12 bases between them. CDR3 residues: CASSSLTWSNTGELFF. The CDR3 DNA reads as TGTGCCAGCAGTTCCCTGACATGGTCGAACACCGGGGAGCTGTTTTTT.

This sequence joins TRBV25-1 and TRBJ2-3; unclear D gene. Matching the DNA end better, TRBJ1-5 makes the J call doubtful. The CDR3 consists of 15 residues. The germline gives CDR1 MGHDK, CDR2 SYGVNS. The CDR3 spells CASSPDPGSTDMQHF. The DNA of the CDR3 is TGTGCCAGCAGCCCCGACCCGGGAAGCACAGATATGCAGCATTTT.

On this clonotype itself: One end of the junction is discordant with germline, which a read error may explain. The chain uses TRBV11-2 and TRBJ1-2, with 7 bases identical to TRBD1. Looked up from germline, CDR1 is SGHAT and CDR2 is FQNNGV. The CDR3 totals 14 residues. DNA for the CDR3: TGTGCCAGCAACTTAGGGGAGGGGGCGCGAGGCTACACCTTC. This sequence encodes CASNLGEGARGYTF.

The chain has TRBV11-2 and TRBJ2-5, with TRBD2 matching over 9 bases. The CDR3 sequence is 16 residues long. In germline, CDR1 is SGHAT, CDR2 FQNNGV. J lost 7 bases, V lost 4 bases, and 13 bases had no gene match. The CDR3 coding sequence is TGTGCCAGCAGCTCGGGGACTAGCAGGGCAGCAGGGACCCAGTACTTC. It encodes CASSSGTSRAAGTQYF.

The J gene is TRBJ1-2, the V gene TRBV6-6, with a tentative D call TRBD1 (6 bases). Deletions cut 7 bases from V and 6 bases from J, with 15 bases between. This CDR3 region has 13 residues. Germline CDR1 reads MNHNY; CDR2 reads SVGAGI (reference sequence). The CDR3 spells CASTPTGRHGYTF. Here the CDR3 DNA reads TGTGCCAGCACCCCAACAGGGCGCCATGGCTACACCTTC.

This clonotype came up a few times. The gene calls are TRBV6-6 and TRBJ2-7, with TRBD2 matching over 10 bases. In germline, CDR1 is MNHNY, CDR2 SVGAGI (reference sequence). The CDR3 covers 14 residues. V was clipped by 2 bases and J by 6 bases; unmatched bases: 4. CDR3 loop: CASSYLGTSVEQYF. The CDR3 coding sequence is TGTGCCAGCAGTTACCTGGGGACTAGCGTCGAGCAGTACTTC.

The gene calls are TRBV29-1 and TRBJ1-2, with D hard to call. Germline V CDR1 and CDR2: SQVTM, ANQGSEA. CDR3 length equals 12 residues. The CDR3 coding sequence is TGCAGTCTTCTCCATGGCAATGCTGGCTACACCTTC. This codes for CSLLHGNAGYTF.

The chain links TRBV4-1 to TRBJ2-3, with 7 positions matching TRBD2. V lost 5 bases, J lost 4 bases, and 6 bases stayed unmatched. This CDR3 is built from 14 residues. Germline V CDR1 and CDR2: MGHRA, YSYEKL. In DNA form, the CDR3 reads TGCGCCAGCAGCAAAGGTGGGGGGGCAGATACGCAGTATTTT. The encoded protein is CASSKGGGADTQYF.

CDR3 bases: TGTGCCAGCAGCCTTGGGAACGACGGATACAACGTGCAGTTCTTC. Its translation: CASSLGNDGYNVQFF. This chain links TRBV11-2 with TRBJ2-1; D is unresolved. Per germline, CDR1 SGHAT and CDR2 FQNNGV. V lost 5 bases and J lost 12, with 23 bases in between. CDR3 size: 15 residues.

The chain links TRBV5-1 to TRBJ2-7; maybe TRBD1 (6 bases). V was clipped by 0 bases and J by 6 bases, with 13 bases between them. Germline CDR1 SGHRS, CDR2 YFSETQ. This CDR3 is 14 amino acids long. In DNA form, the CDR3 reads TGCGCCAGCAGCTTGGCCGGTACAGGGACCGAGCAGTACTTC. Translation gives CASSLAGTGTEQYF.

In this sample, this clonotype turned up once. This chain uses TRBV12-3 or TRBV12-4 with TRBJ1-1, with D unresolved. The CDR3 is 14 amino acids. V was cut by 0 bases and J by 6 bases, with 11 bases left in between. The DNA of the CDR3 is TGTGCCAGCAGTTTAGCTTTGCGGGCCGCTGAAGCTTTCTTT. Protein: CASSLALRAAEAFF.

This rearrangement joins TRBV6-5 to TRBJ2-2, with D unresolved. The V and J ends lost 0 bases and 7 bases respectively, with 6 bases between them. Germline values: CDR1 MNHEY, CDR2 SVGAGI. The CDR3 runs 13 residues. In DNA form, the CDR3 reads TGTGCCAGCAGTTACTCCGGCGGCGGGGAGCTGTTTTTT. Translation: CASSYSGGGELFF.

J is TRBJ1-1 and V is TRBV28; weak D call: TRBD1 (5 bases). Trimming took 6 bases from V and 9 from J, leaving 14 bases between them. The CDR3 is 12 amino acids. Germline CDR1 and CDR2: MDHEN and SYDVKM. CDR3: CASSQGLLQAFF. Written as DNA, the CDR3 is TGTGCCAGCAGCCAGGGTCTCTTACAAGCTTTCTTT. Full variable domain (outside the CDR3, taken from reference TRBV28 and TRBJ1-1): DVKVTQSSRYLVKRTGEKVFLECVQDMDHENMFWYRQDPGLGLRLIYFSYDVKMKEKGDIPEGYSVSREKKERFSLILESASTNQTSMYLCASSQGLLQAFFGQGTRLTVV.

This clonotype was counted many times. This sequence joins TRBV6-2 or TRBV6-3 and TRBJ2-1, with 7 bases identical to TRBD2. Germline V gene data show CDR1 as MNHEY and CDR2 as SVGEGT. The J segment lost 6 bases and the V segment lost 6 bases, leaving 11 bases of the junction unmatched. There are 15 residues in the CDR3. DNA of the CDR3: TGTGCCAGCAGCATTGGGGGGGTCGCTGGCAATGAGCAGTTCTTC. Translated, it gives CASSIGGVAGNEQFF.

This chain links TRBV29-1 with TRBJ1-5; D is perhaps TRBD1 (6 bases). This CDR3 has 13 amino acids. Trimming removed 7 bases from V and 4 bases from J, with 14 bases in between. The germline V gene encodes CDR1 SQVTM and CDR2 ANQGSEA. In nucleotides, the CDR3 is TGCAGCGCCGGAGGGGGAGCGAATCAGCCCCAGCATTTT. Its translation is CSAGGGANQPQHF.

V is TRBV29-1 and J is TRBJ2-5; D is uncertain. The CDR3 sequence is 11 residues long. The V gene lost 3 bases and the J gene lost 4 bases, with 6 bases spanning the gap. CDR1 and CDR2 (germline): SQVTM, ANQGSEA. As DNA, the CDR3 is TGCAGCGTTGAGGGTTTAGAGACCCAGTACTTC. Translating it yields CSVEGLETQYF.

As concerns this clonotype: This clone may be a read error of a much larger clone one base away. This chain connects TRBV11-3 to TRBJ2-7; D is possibly TRBD2 (5 bases). The CDR3 runs to 13 residues. Germline V lookup: CDR1 SGHNT, CDR2 YENEEA. The CDR3 spells CASGLDSRGEQYF. The CDR3 bases are TGTGCCAGCGGCTTAGATTCTAGAGGGGAGCAGTACTTC.